This T cell receptor (beta chain) was captured in a study of graft-versus-host responses after intestinal transplantation. The study, taken as a whole, reports: Some patients had graft-donor T cell macrochimerism, and their allografts showed high graft-versus-host to host-versus-graft clonal ratios.

Concerning this clone itself: Its antigen is not known.

V was shortened by 3 bases and J by 6 bases, with 11 bases between the two germline ends. Germline CDR1 MNHEY, CDR2 SMNVEV (reference sequence). The CDR3 covers 14 residues. The data were produced by immunoSEQ multiplex PCR, yet TCRdb's version contains in-frame clones alone and is incomplete. The sample lists some 88,000 clones, about 93% occurring once. The material sequenced was unstimulated CD8+ T cells sorted from spleen or lymph node cells, taken before intestinal transplant. The V call is TRBV27, the J call TRBJ1-4; no clear D. This TCR derives from a human donor who received an intestinal transplant. CDR3 in amino acids: CASSLEGPYEKLFF. The CDR3 DNA follows: TGTGCCAGCAGTTTGGAGGGTCCCTATGAAAAACTGTTTTTT.